This entry describes one TCR beta chain. Its antigen remains unidentified. Combining a sample-barcoded 5' primer with a J-beta primer mix, a second PCR ran for roughly 6 to 12 cycles. Unique molecular identifiers of 12 random nucleotides labeled each cDNA. A single record per CDR3 protein comes from TCRdb applying MiXCR to the 5' RACE reads. This table holds 600,000 to 900,000 distinct CDR3 sequences, roughly 24% found once. The data originate from a study of blood T cells in healthy people across ages. At least 6 micrograms of total RNA were extracted per sample. The CDR3 runs to 13 residues. Germline CDR1 is SNHLY and CDR2 is FYNNEI. Findings and caveats of the study: TCR beta diversity correlated strongly with naive T cell percentage.

The data also belong to a second study, concerning T cells of mothers and their children.

V and J are TRBV2 and TRBJ2-5, with 9 nucleotides matching TRBD1. The better agreement between TRBJ2-7 and the DNA end casts doubt on the J call. The sample was blood. This receptor was taken from a boy between 5 and 17 years old in good health. CDR3 DNA: TGTGCCAGCAGGGGGGACAGGGAGACCGAGCAGTACTTC. This sequence encodes CASRGDRETEQYF.